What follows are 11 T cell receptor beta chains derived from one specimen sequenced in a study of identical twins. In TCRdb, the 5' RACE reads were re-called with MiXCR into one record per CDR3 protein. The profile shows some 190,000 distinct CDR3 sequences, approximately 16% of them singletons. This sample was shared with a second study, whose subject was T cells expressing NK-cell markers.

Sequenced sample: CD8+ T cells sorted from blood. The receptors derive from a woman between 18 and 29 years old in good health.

This CDR3 is CASSYDIGQPQHF. CDR3 bases: TGTGCCAGCAGTTACGATATAGGGCAGCCCCAGCATTTT. The chain combines TRBV6-6 with TRBJ1-5, with D unclear. V lost 2 bases, J lost 7 bases, and 9 bases lay in between. CDR3 size: 13 residues. The V gene's germline CDR1 is MNHNY and CDR2 SVGAGI (reference sequence).

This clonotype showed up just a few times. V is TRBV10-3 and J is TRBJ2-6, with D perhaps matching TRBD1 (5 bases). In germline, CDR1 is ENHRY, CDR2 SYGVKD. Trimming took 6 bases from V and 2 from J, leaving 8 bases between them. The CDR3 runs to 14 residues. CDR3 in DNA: TGTGCCATCAGGGACACTGCTGGGGCCAACGTCCTGACTTTC. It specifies CAIRDTAGANVLTF.

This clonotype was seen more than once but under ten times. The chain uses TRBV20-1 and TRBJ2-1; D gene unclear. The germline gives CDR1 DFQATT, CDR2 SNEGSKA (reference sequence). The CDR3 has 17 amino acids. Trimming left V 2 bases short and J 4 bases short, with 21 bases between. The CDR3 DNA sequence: TGCAGTGCTAGACCCCTCCCTGACTTTCTTTATTACAATGAGCAGTTCTTC. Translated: CSARPLPDFLYYNEQFF.

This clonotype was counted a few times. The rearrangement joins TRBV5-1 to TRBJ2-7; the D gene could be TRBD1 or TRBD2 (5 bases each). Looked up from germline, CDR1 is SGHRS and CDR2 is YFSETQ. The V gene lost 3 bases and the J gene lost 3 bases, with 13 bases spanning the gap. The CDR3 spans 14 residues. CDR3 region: CASSSWDDFYEQYF. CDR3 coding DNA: TGCGCCAGCAGCTCTTGGGACGACTTCTACGAGCAGTACTTC.

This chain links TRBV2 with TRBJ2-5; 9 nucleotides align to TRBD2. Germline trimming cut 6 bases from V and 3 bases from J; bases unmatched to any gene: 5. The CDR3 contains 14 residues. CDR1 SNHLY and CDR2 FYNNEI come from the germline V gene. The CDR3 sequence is CASRRTSEEETQYF. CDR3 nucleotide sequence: TGTGCCAGCAGGAGGACTAGCGAAGAAGAGACCCAGTACTTC.

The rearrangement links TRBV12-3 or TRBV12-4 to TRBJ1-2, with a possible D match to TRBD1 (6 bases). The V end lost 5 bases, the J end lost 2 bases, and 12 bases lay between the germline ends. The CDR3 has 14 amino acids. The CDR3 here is CASSQGTLNYGYTF. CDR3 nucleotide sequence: TGTGCCAGCAGTCAGGGGACTCTAAACTATGGCTACACCTTC.

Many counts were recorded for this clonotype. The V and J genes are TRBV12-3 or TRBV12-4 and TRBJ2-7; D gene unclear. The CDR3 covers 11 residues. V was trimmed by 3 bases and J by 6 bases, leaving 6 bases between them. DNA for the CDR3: TGTGCCAGCAGTTTCTCGCTCGAGCAGTACTTC. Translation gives CASSFSLEQYF.

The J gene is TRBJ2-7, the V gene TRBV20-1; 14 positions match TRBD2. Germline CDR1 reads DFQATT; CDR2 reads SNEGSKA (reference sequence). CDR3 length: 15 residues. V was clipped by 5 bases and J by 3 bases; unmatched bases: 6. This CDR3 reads CSAAGLAGVGYEQYF. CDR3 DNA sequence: TGCAGTGCTGCGGGACTAGCGGGAGTAGGCTACGAGCAGTACTTC.

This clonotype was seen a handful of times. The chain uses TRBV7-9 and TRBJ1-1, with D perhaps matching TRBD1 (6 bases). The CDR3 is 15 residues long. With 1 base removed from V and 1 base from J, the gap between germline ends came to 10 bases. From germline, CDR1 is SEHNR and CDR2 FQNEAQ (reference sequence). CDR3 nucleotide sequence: TGTGCCAGCAGCTTAGGAGGAGGGGGGAACACTGAAGCTTTCTTT. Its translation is CASSLGGGGNTEAFF.

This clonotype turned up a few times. In DNA, the CDR3 is TGTGCCAGCAGCTTAATAGCGGGGGCGAACACCGGGGAGCTGTTTTTT. This encodes CASSLIAGANTGELFF. The chain links TRBV4-2 to TRBJ2-2; 9 bases agree with TRBD2. Germline values: CDR1 LGHNA, CDR2 YNFKEQ. With 5 bases clipped from V and 0 bases from J, the junction kept 4 bases outside the gene matches. There are 16 residues in the CDR3.

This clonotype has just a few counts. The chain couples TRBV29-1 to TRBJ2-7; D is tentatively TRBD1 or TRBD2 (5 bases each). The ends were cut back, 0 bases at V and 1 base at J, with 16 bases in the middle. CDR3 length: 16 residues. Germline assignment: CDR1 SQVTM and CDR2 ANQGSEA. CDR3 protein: CSVEEGDGFPSYEQYF. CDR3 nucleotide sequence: TGCAGCGTTGAAGAGGGGGACGGATTCCCTTCCTACGAGCAGTACTTC.